This TCR beta chain came from a study of identical twins. The cDNA had a unique molecular identifier and a template-switch universal primer site. TCRdb re-called the 5' RACE reads with MiXCR, one entry per CDR3 protein. The table lists 1,800,000 or so distinct CDR3 sequences, under 35% of them singletons, with about 0.3% in the top ten. Healthy Caucasian individuals made up all the donors. V dropped 4 bases and J dropped 6 bases, with 19 bases sitting between them. The CDR3 is 16 amino acids. CDR1 and CDR2 from the germline V gene are SGHKS and YYEKEE (reference sequence). Points from the study as a whole: Conclusions leaned on cross-sectional statistical analysis and did not track the same donors over time. Fewer insertions characterized abundant cord blood beta clonotypes, whereas memory repertoires showed none.

Comment on this clonotype: The antigen remains unidentified.

The receptor was isolated from a newborn girl in good health. Specimen: cord blood. The chain employs TRBV5-5 and TRBJ2-2; TRBD2 is a possible D gene (6 bases). The CDR3 DNA follows: TGTGCCAGCAGCCCCGCGGTCGGGGGTAACTCCGGGGAGCTGTTTTTT. It translates to CASSPAVGGNSGELFF.